This section outlines one T cell receptor beta chain sequence together with its context. The data originate from a study of blood T cell repertoires in COVID-19. Study-wide context: The samples span acute and convalescent COVID-19 from the United States, Italy and Spain. The analysed material was cDNA or gDNA that came from T cells, B-cell-depleted T cells, or PBMCs.

The Seattle site enrolled patients during active infection and followed them longitudinally. With 2 bases removed from V and 6 bases from J, the gap between germline ends came to 11 bases. The CDR3 runs to 15 residues. From germline, CDR1 is ENHRY and CDR2 SYGVKD. The authors' processing: Quantification of nucleated cells was approximated via reference gene primer amplification. Generated by immunoSEQ multiplex PCR, the TCRdb table keeps only in-frame clones and is missing some. That table furnishes V, J and clone size, whereas the DNA furnished D and trimming. Of about 390,000 clones listed, 80% to 90% are singletons.

The chain uses TRBV10-3 and TRBJ1-6; D is unclear. This clonotype was sampled from a woman aged 55 to 70 with COVID-19, enrolled during active disease. Sequencing was carried out using peripheral blood. The CDR3 nucleotides are TGTGCCATCAGTGAGCAAATCGGCGGTAATTCACCCCTCCACTTT. This codes for CAISEQIGGNSPLHF.